This T cell receptor beta chain derives from a study of blood T cell repertoires in COVID-19. For the study at large: The samples span acute and convalescent COVID-19 from the United States, Italy and Spain. Nucleic acid was either cDNA or gDNA, and it came from T cells, B-cell-depleted T cells, or PBMCs.

In the source study's methods: Counts of nucleated cells, estimated from reference gene primer amplification, were obtained. The repertoire was sequenced with immunoSEQ multiplex PCR; TCRdb's copy has only in-frame clones and lacks some. The V and J calls and clone size come from that table; D and trimming were worked out from the DNA. The sample holds about 30,000 clones, 75% to 90% seen once. Germline values: CDR1 LGHDT, CDR2 YNNKEL (reference sequence). V lost 0 bases to trimming and J lost 1 base; unmatched junction nucleotides: 4. This CDR3 spans 16 amino acids. The chain combines TRBV3-1 (or the pseudogene TRBV3-2) with TRBJ1-1; 8 bases agree with TRBD1. Sequenced input: peripheral blood. This TCR derives from a man in his fifties or sixties with active COVID-19. Here the CDR3 reads CASSQDQDRANTEAFF. As DNA, the CDR3 is TGTGCCAGCAGCCAAGATCAGGACAGGGCGAACACTGAAGCTTTCTTT.